These T cell receptor beta chains were read from a single sample in a study of blood T cell repertoires in COVID-19. The assay was immunoSEQ multiplex PCR, and TCRdb's table has in-frame clones only and misses some. The repertoire has under 150,000 clones, 84% of them found once; the top ten carry under 9.5%. The sample consisted of peripheral blood. The receptors stem from a woman older than 75 in a cohort sampled during active or convalescent COVID-19. Each CDR3 is given with its conserved first and last residue. Each record gives: V gene, clone size, D gene, J gene, CDR3 DNA, CDR3 protein. The D gene is left open where the match is weak. Clone size is given for some rows only: seen once, a few or many times, or a class if the clone is expanded.

v_gene: TRBV7-9
abundance: few
d_gene: NA
j_gene: TRBJ1-3
CDR3nt: TGTGCCAGCAGCTTAGGGCCTGGAAACACCATATATTTT
CDR3aa: CASSLGPGNTIYF

v_gene: TRBV25-1
abundance: NA
d_gene: TRBD1
j_gene: TRBJ1-4
CDR3nt: TGTGCCAGCAGAAACAGGGGATCTAATGAAAAACTGTTTTTT
CDR3aa: CASRNRGSNEKLFF

v_gene: TRBV6-2/TRBV6-3
abundance: NA
d_gene: TRBD1
j_gene: TRBJ1-2
CDR3nt: TGTGCCAGCAGTTACGGGACAGGGGCTAACTATGGCTACACCTTC
CDR3aa: CASSYGTGANYGYTF

v_gene: TRBV9
abundance: NA
d_gene: TRBD1
j_gene: TRBJ2-5
CDR3nt: TGTGCCAGCAGCGTAATTACAGGGGCCAGGGAGACCCAGTACTTC
CDR3aa: CASSVITGARETQYF

v_gene: TRBV18
abundance: NA
d_gene: NA
j_gene: TRBJ1-1
CDR3nt: TGTGCCAGCTCACCACCCGTCAGGGGCACTGAAGCTTTCTTT
CDR3aa: CASSPPVRGTEAFF

v_gene: TRBV9
abundance: few
d_gene: NA
j_gene: TRBJ1-6
CDR3nt: TGTGCCAGCAGCGTAGACGAGGTTTCACCCCTCCACTTT
CDR3aa: CASSVDEVSPLHF

v_gene: TRBV7-2
abundance: NA
d_gene: NA
j_gene: TRBJ1-2
CDR3nt: TGTGCCAGCAGCTTAGATATAGGGGGTGCGTATGGCTACACCTTC
CDR3aa: CASSLDIGGAYGYTF

v_gene: TRBV18
abundance: NA
d_gene: TRBD1
j_gene: TRBJ1-1
CDR3nt: TGTGCCAGCTCACCGGGACAGGGCAGGGATGAAGCTTTCTTT
CDR3aa: CASSPGQGRDEAFF

v_gene: TRBV27
abundance: NA
d_gene: TRBD2
j_gene: TRBJ2-3
CDR3nt: TGTGCCAGCAGTTTAGTGGCTAGCGGGCGCTTTACGCAGTATTTT
CDR3aa: CASSLVASGRFTQYF

v_gene: TRBV6-2/TRBV6-3
abundance: once
d_gene: NA
j_gene: TRBJ2-3
CDR3nt: TGTGCCAGCAGCCCCGCCTCAATTAGTGGAGATACGCAGTATTTT
CDR3aa: CASSPASISGDTQYF

v_gene: TRBV21-1
abundance: NA
d_gene: NA
j_gene: TRBJ1-2
CDR3nt: TGTGCCAGCAGCAAAGCATTCGACAGGGAGGTCTATGGCTACACCTTC
CDR3aa: CASSKAFDREVYGYTF

v_gene: TRBV9
abundance: NA
d_gene: TRBD1
j_gene: TRBJ1-3
CDR3nt: TGTGCCAGCAGCGTGACAGGGGGAGGAAACACCATATATTTT
CDR3aa: CASSVTGGGNTIYF

v_gene: TRBV4-2
abundance: once
d_gene: TRBD2
j_gene: TRBJ2-7
CDR3nt: TGTGCCAGCAGCCAAGAGATCGGCGGGGGGGCCTACGAGCAGTACTTC
CDR3aa: CASSQEIGGGAYEQYF

v_gene: TRBV7-9
abundance: NA
d_gene: TRBD2
j_gene: TRBJ2-2
CDR3nt: TGTGCCAGCAGCCCACGCCCCGGGGGGACCGGGGAGCTGTTTTTT
CDR3aa: CASSPRPGGTGELFF

v_gene: TRBV4-1
abundance: NA
d_gene: TRBD1
j_gene: TRBJ1-4
CDR3nt: TGCGCCAGCAGCCAAGGACAGGGTGGTGAAAAACTGTTTTTT
CDR3aa: CASSQGQGGEKLFF

v_gene: TRBV7-2
abundance: NA
d_gene: TRBD2
j_gene: TRBJ2-5
CDR3nt: TGTGCCAGCAGCGGCTCGGGACTAGCGGGGGGGCGTCAAGAGACCCAGTACTTC
CDR3aa: CASSGSGLAGGRQETQYF

v_gene: TRBV9
abundance: NA
d_gene: NA
j_gene: TRBJ2-3
CDR3nt: TGTGCCAGCAGCCCAGAGGTCGGGGATACGCAGTATTTT
CDR3aa: CASSPEVGDTQYF

v_gene: TRBV20-1
abundance: NA
d_gene: NA
j_gene: TRBJ2-7
CDR3nt: TGCAGTGCTAGTAACCCGGAGCAGAACGAGCAGTACTTC
CDR3aa: CSASNPEQNEQYF

v_gene: TRBV24-1
abundance: once
d_gene: NA
j_gene: TRBJ2-3
CDR3nt: TGTGCCACCTCGCCCCGATCGTCGAGGGTAACAGATACGCAGTATTTT
CDR3aa: CATSPRSSRVTDTQYF

v_gene: TRBV7-2
abundance: few
d_gene: NA
j_gene: TRBJ2-2
CDR3nt: TGTGCCAGCAGCTTAGAAATTAATCGGGAGCTGTTTTTT
CDR3aa: CASSLEINRELFF

v_gene: TRBV18
abundance: NA
d_gene: TRBD1
j_gene: TRBJ2-2
CDR3nt: TGTGCCAGCTCACCACCGGACAGGGGGCGCGGCGGGGAGCTGTTTTTT
CDR3aa: CASSPPDRGRGGELFF

v_gene: TRBV19
abundance: NA
d_gene: NA
j_gene: TRBJ1-3
CDR3nt: TGTGCCTCGGGGGGGCCTGGAAACACCATATATTTT
CDR3aa: CASGGPGNTIYF

v_gene: TRBV19
abundance: NA
d_gene: TRBD2
j_gene: TRBJ2-7
CDR3nt: TGTGCCAGTAGTATGTCGGGAGGGGACCCGACAGGCCCATCCTACGAGCAGTACTTC
CDR3aa: CASSMSGGDPTGPSYEQYF

v_gene: TRBV4-1
abundance: NA
d_gene: TRBD1
j_gene: TRBJ2-3
CDR3nt: TGCGCCAGCAGCCCAACAGGGGGCCGCACAGATACGCAGTATTTT
CDR3aa: CASSPTGGRTDTQYF

v_gene: TRBV6-5
abundance: NA
d_gene: TRBD1
j_gene: TRBJ1-5
CDR3nt: TGTGCCAGCCGGACAGGGTGGGATCAGCCCCAGCATTTT
CDR3aa: CASRTGWDQPQHF

v_gene: TRBV3-1/TRBV3-2
abundance: NA
d_gene: NA
j_gene: TRBJ1-2
CDR3nt: TGTGCCAGCAGCCAGTCACAGCTCTATGGCTACACCTTC
CDR3aa: CASSQSQLYGYTF

v_gene: TRBV28
abundance: NA
d_gene: NA
j_gene: TRBJ1-2
CDR3nt: TGTGCCAGCAGACCTGGACACCAGGTTGGGTATGGCTACACCTTC
CDR3aa: CASRPGHQVGYGYTF

v_gene: TRBV21-1
abundance: NA
d_gene: NA
j_gene: TRBJ2-7
CDR3nt: TGTGCCAGACTATCGGGGGGCGAGGACGAGCAGTACTTC
CDR3aa: CARLSGGEDEQYF

v_gene: TRBV9
abundance: few
d_gene: TRBD2
j_gene: TRBJ2-5
CDR3nt: TGTGCCAGCAGCGTAGGCGGGGGGACTGGAGAGACCCAGTACTTC
CDR3aa: CASSVGGGTGETQYF

v_gene: TRBV18
abundance: NA
d_gene: NA
j_gene: TRBJ1-2
CDR3nt: TGTGCCAGCTCACCAGTGGAGGGCAGGTTTGAAGGCTACACCTTC
CDR3aa: CASSPVEGRFEGYTF

v_gene: TRBV6-5
abundance: NA
d_gene: NA
j_gene: TRBJ1-2
CDR3nt: TGTGCCAGCAGTAGGGGCGGATACTATGGCTACACCTTC
CDR3aa: CASSRGGYYGYTF

v_gene: TRBV10-3
abundance: once
d_gene: NA
j_gene: TRBJ1-1
CDR3nt: TGTGCCATCAGTGTACTCCTGGGAGGGGAGGACACTGAAGCTTTCTTT
CDR3aa: CAISVLLGGEDTEAFF

v_gene: TRBV28
abundance: NA
d_gene: NA
j_gene: TRBJ1-2
CDR3nt: TGTGCCAGCGGGAGGGATTACTATGGCTACACCTTC
CDR3aa: CASGRDYYGYTF

v_gene: TRBV6-2/TRBV6-3
abundance: few
d_gene: TRBD2
j_gene: TRBJ2-5
CDR3nt: TGTGCCAGCAGTAAGACTAGCGGGGGGGCTAGGGCCCTCGGGGAGACCCAGTACTTC
CDR3aa: CASSKTSGGARALGETQYF

v_gene: TRBV9
abundance: NA
d_gene: NA
j_gene: TRBJ2-2
CDR3nt: TGTGCCAGCAGCGTAGGGCTGGTGAACACCGGGGAGCTGTTTTTT
CDR3aa: CASSVGLVNTGELFF

v_gene: TRBV5-1
abundance: NA
d_gene: NA
j_gene: TRBJ2-7
CDR3nt: TGCGCCAGCAGCTTGGAGGTGGGCAGGGGATTTATCTACGAGCAGTACTTC
CDR3aa: CASSLEVGRGFIYEQYF

v_gene: TRBV7-8
abundance: once
d_gene: NA
j_gene: TRBJ1-4
CDR3nt: TGTGCCAGCAGCTTACGTTCCCCGAGGGGGGGGGTTGAAAAACTGTTTTTT
CDR3aa: CASSLRSPRGGVEKLFF